The clone carrying this T cell receptor beta chain was found a few times. Its specificity is unknown. This specimen belongs to a study of spatial heterogeneity in lung cancer. Background on the study: The study consistently detected more beta-chain than alpha-chain sequences.

Time point specified: sample taken at primary tumor resection. The authors sequenced whole RNA from tumor, nontumor lung or frozen PBMC without sorting. Samples were donated by 72 untreated early-stage non-small cell lung cancer patients. The V gene's germline CDR1 is SGHTA and CDR2 FQGNSA. CDR3 length: 14 residues. Trimming took 5 bases from V and 9 from J; bases not matched to a gene: 8. Every individual TCR cDNA molecule carried its own unique molecular identifier, which allowed correction of PCR and sequencing errors. One entry per CDR3 protein results from TCRdb running MiXCR on the 5' RACE reads. Of about 10,000 distinct CDR3 sequences listed, 4.5% to 6% were seen once; the top ten hold 27%. Study observations and caveats: Relative to follow-up, resection was when ubiquitous expanded tumor TCRs appeared more in blood.

This sequence originates from a male donor with early-stage non-small cell lung cancer. Source: PBMCs, taken at surgery. V and J are TRBV7-2 and TRBJ2-4; 9 bases fit TRBD1. The DNA for the CDR3 is TGTGCCAGCAGCCGACGGACAGGGGAGAGCATTCAGTACTTC. Residues: CASSRRTGESIQYF.